The 7 T cell receptor beta chains given below trace back to one sample, sequenced in a study of PD-1 blockade in classical Hodgkin lymphoma. The patients all showed relapse after autologous stem cell transplantation, while their brentuximab vedotin exposure varied. Here immunoSEQ multiplex PCR was the method, and the copy in TCRdb shows in-frame clones only, minus some. Of around 10,000 clones listed, 80% to 95% were seen once; the top ten hold 11% to 15%. This material consisted of peripheral blood mononuclear cells (PBMCs), taken at baseline. These receptors originate from a human donor with classical Hodgkin lymphoma.

The V gene is TRBV11-1, the J gene TRBJ1-3; D not resolved. CDR1 is SGHAT, CDR2 FQDESV, per germline (reference sequence). The V and J ends lost 0 bases and 2 bases respectively, with 5 bases between them. The CDR3 totals 14 residues. CDR3 coding DNA: TGTGCCAGCAGCTTAGCCGGGCCTGGAAACACCATATATTTT. Protein product: CASSLAGPGNTIYF.

The genes are TRBV6-4 and TRBJ2-3; 9 nucleotides align to TRBD2. The ends lost 4 bases at V and 0 bases at J; junction bases unmatched: 2. The CDR3 has 15 amino acids. The germline gives CDR1 MRHNA, CDR2 SNTAGT. The CDR3 bases are TGTGCCAGCAGTGTTACTAGCGGGAGCACAGATACGCAGTATTTT. Translated, it gives CASSVTSGSTDTQYF.

The V call is TRBV5-1, the J call TRBJ2-5; 8 positions match TRBD1. J lost 5 bases, V lost 5 bases, and 11 bases had no gene match. The germline V gene has CDR1 SGHRS and CDR2 YFSETQ. The CDR3 is 15 amino acids. The CDR3 protein is CASRSGQGPTETQYF. CDR3 nucleotides: TGCGCCAGCAGAAGCGGACAGGGCCCTACTGAGACCCAGTACTTC.

This CDR3 reads CASSVGDRVYEQYF. Here the CDR3 DNA reads TGTGCCAGCAGCGTGGGGGACAGAGTCTACGAGCAGTACTTC. The V and J genes are TRBV9 and TRBJ2-7; TRBD1 agrees at 7 bases. This CDR3 has 14 residues. Trimming at V came to 2 bases and at J to 3 bases, leaving 5 bases not matched to a gene. Germline CDR1 is SGDLS and CDR2 is YYNGEE.

This clone was recorded a few times. One end of the junction is discordant with germline, which a read error may explain. The V call is TRBV19, the J call TRBJ2-7; D possibly uses TRBD1 or TRBD2 (5 bases each). Germline CDR1 reads LNHDA; CDR2 reads SQIVND (reference sequence). CDR3 length: 14 amino acids. CDR3 sequence (DNA): TGTGCGAGTAGAGGCCAAAGGGGAGACTACGAGCAGTACTTC. Translating gives CASRGQRGDYEQYF.

Written as DNA, the CDR3 is TGTGCCAGCAGCGTAGTGTGGACTAGCGGGAGTCCAAGCTCTGGGGCCAACGTCCTGACTTTC. Its protein product is CASSVVWTSGSPSSGANVLTF. The gene calls are TRBV9 and TRBJ2-6; 13 bases align to TRBD2. The CDR3 runs to 21 residues. Trimming at V came to 0 bases and at J to 0 bases, leaving 9 bases not matched to a gene. Germline loops: CDR1 SGDLS, CDR2 YYNGEE.

The chain links TRBV4-1 to TRBJ1-3; D uncertain. Trimming stripped 4 bases from V and 0 bases from J, with 13 bases between. The CDR3 has 16 residues. CDR1 is MGHRA and CDR2 is YSYEKL in the germline V gene. As DNA, the CDR3 is TGCGCCAGCAGCCGAGCGGAGGAGAGCTCTGGAAACACCATATATTTT. It is translated as CASSRAEESSGNTIYF.